This T cell receptor (beta chain) was sequenced in a study of shared clonotypes between healthy human individuals. Study-wide findings and caveats: Unshared clonotypes carried lower generation probabilities than those common to all four donors. Few donors restricted represented genetic and exposure-history diversity.

The method was immunoSEQ multiplex PCR; TCRdb's version includes in-frame clones alone and lacks a portion of them. This sample has approximately 2.5 million clones; approximately 93% occur once, and the top ten carry roughly 0.39%. CDR1 is SGDLS and CDR2 is YYNGEE in the germline V gene. This CDR3 contains 15 residues. Unmatched junction bases numbered 6, after V lost 4 bases and J lost 4 bases. Concerning this clone: What it binds is not known.

The donor population consisted of healthy HIV-negative adults with no recent acute infections or vaccinations. Investigators divided CD4+ cells into CD45RA+ naive and CD45RA-negative memory subsets. The sequencing sample was made of naive CD4+ T cells from PBMCs. The subset: CD45RA+ positively selected. The chain couples TRBV9 to TRBJ2-1; 9 positions match TRBD2. The source of this sequence is a man younger than 35 in good health. Some clones in this sample may be carry-over from other donors' samples. The CDR3 here is CASSPRLAEYNEQFF. The CDR3 DNA reads TGTGCCAGCAGCCCCAGACTAGCGGAGTACAATGAGCAGTTCTTC. Full variable domain (missing parts from reference TRBV9 and TRBJ2-1): DSGVTQTPKHLITATGQRVTLRCSPRSGDLSVYWYQQSLDQGLQFLIQYYNGEERAKGNILERFSAQQFPDLHSELNLSSLELGDSALYFCASSPRLAEYNEQFFGPGTRLTVL.